Listed below are T cell receptor beta chains from one sample, sequenced in a study of cytomegalovirus exposure and HLA in healthy donors. Sequenced by immunoSEQ multiplex PCR; TCRdb stores in-frame clones only, minus some. This sample's table reports almost 45,000 clones. The source material was PBMCs. These receptors all stem from a male donor in good health and CMV-seronegative. Both conserved end residues are part of each CDR3. Fields, in order: V gene, J gene, D gene, CDR3 protein, CDR3 DNA. A D gene is named only where the DNA matches it firmly.

v_gene: TRBV1; j_gene: TRBJ2-3; d_gene: -; CDR3aa: CTTLIPGLAQSTDTQYF; CDR3nt: TGCACCACCTTAATTCCGGGACTAGCGCAATCCACAGATACGCAGTATTTT
v_gene: TRBV6-5; j_gene: TRBJ1-2; d_gene: TRBD1; CDR3aa: CATRPGTGVIGYTF; CDR3nt: TGTGCCACTCGTCCCGGGACAGGGGTGATCGGCTACACCTTC
v_gene: TRBV27; j_gene: TRBJ2-6; d_gene: -; CDR3aa: CASSFDRSGANVLTF; CDR3nt: TGTGCCAGCAGTTTTGACAGGTCTGGGGCCAACGTCCTGACTTTC
v_gene: TRBV7-9; j_gene: TRBJ1-2; d_gene: TRBD1; CDR3aa: CASSLRQGRVIFNYGYTF; CDR3nt: TGTGCCAGCAGCCTTAGACAGGGGAGGGTAATATTTAACTATGGCTACACCTTC
v_gene: TRBV11-2; j_gene: TRBJ2-1; d_gene: -; CDR3aa: CASSLQQAAHNEQFF; CDR3nt: TGTGCCAGCAGCTTACAACAGGCCGCCCACAATGAGCAGTTCTTC
v_gene: TRBV5-4; j_gene: TRBJ1-4; d_gene: TRBD1; CDR3aa: CASSLQQGRNEKLFF; CDR3nt: TGTGCCAGCAGCCTACAACAGGGGCGTAATGAAAAACTGTTTTTT
v_gene: TRBV19; j_gene: TRBJ2-7; d_gene: TRBD2; CDR3aa: CASSLAVASYEQYF; CDR3nt: TGTGCCAGTAGTCTAGCGGTCGCCTCCTACGAGCAGTACTTC
v_gene: TRBV7-8; j_gene: TRBJ1-2; d_gene: -; CDR3aa: CASSPGEGLDYGYTF; CDR3nt: TGTGCCAGCAGCCCGGGGGAAGGGTTGGACTATGGCTACACCTTC
v_gene: TRBV6-6; j_gene: TRBJ2-1; d_gene: -; CDR3aa: CASSYSVEGYEQFF; CDR3nt: TGTGCCAGCAGTTACTCGGTCGAGGGCTATGAGCAGTTCTTC
v_gene: TRBV5-4; j_gene: TRBJ2-7; d_gene: TRBD2; CDR3aa: CASSLIGGRSMYEQYF; CDR3nt: TGTGCCAGCAGCTTGATCGGCGGGAGATCCATGTACGAGCAGTACTTC
v_gene: TRBV5-4; j_gene: TRBJ2-5; d_gene: -; CDR3aa: CASSYGDGGETQYF; CDR3nt: TGTGCCAGCAGCTACGGGGATGGAGGGGAGACCCAGTACTTC
v_gene: TRBV18; j_gene: TRBJ2-1; d_gene: -; CDR3aa: CASLKQDNEQFF; CDR3nt: TGTGCCAGCTTAAAGCAGGACAATGAGCAGTTCTTC